The text below deals with one TCR beta chain. Germline V gene lookup returns CDR1 SNHLY and CDR2 FYNNEI. Unmatched junction bases numbered 3, after V lost 6 bases and J lost 5 bases. This CDR3 spans 13 amino acids. The data belong to a study of blood T cell repertoires in COVID-19. Two negative PCRs, clearance, or symptom resolution were required of recovered Cohort 3 donors. Method: immunoSEQ multiplex PCR; TCRdb's copy keeps in-frame clones and lacks some. This table has about 320,000 clones, around 86% appearing once. The chain uses TRBV2 and TRBJ2-5, with 10 bases identical to TRBD1. The sample consisted of PBMCs or T cells enriched from blood (not recorded which). The origin of this receptor is a man between 60 and 70 years old who had recovered from COVID-19. CDR3 protein: CASSLGQGETQYF. The CDR3 region has the DNA TGTGCCAGCAGCCTGGGACAGGGGGAGACCCAGTACTTC.